This entry lists 16 T cell receptor beta chains sequenced from one sample in a study of early T cells in non-severe SARS-CoV-2 infection. TCRdb reprocessed the 5' RACE reads via MiXCR and lists one record per CDR3 protein. The repertoire consists of about 68,000 distinct CDR3 sequences, with approximately 10% occurring once and the leading ten covering 6.4%. The sample comprised whole blood. These TCRs come from an adult who was a healthcare worker with PCR-confirmed SARS-CoV-2 infection or an uninfected control (not recorded which).

This clonotype appeared a few times. This chain joins TRBV5-1 and TRBJ2-1, with TRBD2 matching 10 bases. This CDR3 spans 13 amino acids. CDR1 and CDR2 (germline): SGHRS, YFSETQ. After removal of 7 bases from V and 7 bases from J, the junction contained 5 bases not matched to a gene. The CDR3 nucleotides read TGCGCCAGCGCGGCTAGCGGGAGTAATGAGCAGTTCTTC. Protein product: CASAASGSNEQFF.

Ten or more counts support this clonotype. This sequence joins TRBV7-3 and TRBJ2-1, with 10 positions matching TRBD2. This CDR3 spans 15 amino acids. Germline-derived CDR1 and CDR2 are SGHTA and FQGTGA. V shed 5 bases and J 3 bases; nucleotides not matched to a gene: 4. CDR3 sequence: CASSQGLAVYNEQFF. The CDR3 nucleotides are TGTGCCAGCAGCCAAGGACTAGCGGTCTACAATGAGCAGTTCTTC.

J is TRBJ2-1 and V is TRBV5-1, with 7 bases fitting TRBD2. Germline values: CDR1 SGHRS, CDR2 YFSETQ. The CDR3 covers 15 residues. After removal of 4 bases from V and 6 bases from J, the junction contained 10 bases not matched to a gene. CDR3 nucleotides: TGCGCCAGCAGCGGTACTAGCGCTAGGGGCAATGAGCAGTTCTTC. It translates to CASSGTSARGNEQFF.

The table lists this clonotype with a few counts. This chain links TRBV29-1 with TRBJ1-1, with D possibly matching TRBD1 (5 bases). CDR3 size: 12 residues. V gave up 5 bases and J gave up 5 bases, with 12 bases separating them. Per the germline V gene, CDR1 is SQVTM and CDR2 is ANQGSEA. CDR3 sequence: CSVLLGGTEAFF. DNA of the CDR3: TGCAGCGTTCTTTTGGGGGGAACTGAAGCTTTCTTT.

In its sample, this clonotype was seen a few times. The CDR3 protein is CASSPATSGYTDTQYF. Written as DNA, the CDR3 is TGTGCCAGTAGTCCCGCGACTAGCGGGTACACAGATACGCAGTATTTT. The genes are TRBV19 and TRBJ2-3, with 10 bases fitting TRBD2. Germline CDR1 and CDR2: LNHDA and SQIVND (reference sequence). The CDR3 runs to 16 residues. The ends lost 5 bases at V and 2 bases at J; junction bases unmatched: 7. The full variable domain, completed using reference TRBV19 and TRBJ2-3, is DGGITQSPKYLFRKEGQNVTLSCEQNLNHDAMYWYRQDPGQGLRLIYYSQIVNDFQKGDIAEGYSVSREKKESFPLTVTSAQKNPTAFYLCASSPATSGYTDTQYFGPGTRLTVL.

This clonotype was observed at least ten times. The chain links TRBV2 to TRBJ2-4; D is ambiguous. CDR3 length: 11 residues. CDR1 is SNHLY, CDR2 FYNNEI, per germline. Trimming removed 6 bases at V and 4 bases at J, with 4 bases between. The DNA of the CDR3 is TGTGCCAGCAGCCAGAAAAACATTCAGTACTTC. It specifies CASSQKNIQYF.

This clonotype was seen only a few times. V gene TRBV19 combines with J gene TRBJ1-2; 8 bases are shared with TRBD1. Germline V lookup: CDR1 LNHDA, CDR2 SQIVND (reference sequence). This CDR3 contains 13 residues. Trimming cost V 3 bases and J 6 bases; bases outside gene matches: 3. The CDR3 is CASSIGRGHGYTF. CDR3 nucleotides: TGTGCCAGTAGTATTGGCAGGGGGCATGGCTACACCTTC.

The chain has TRBV12-5 and TRBJ2-2; no definite D call. Trimming stripped 7 bases from V and 7 bases from J, with 10 bases between. Germline CDR1 is LGHNT and CDR2 is FRNRAP. This CDR3 is built from 12 residues. The CDR3 DNA follows: TGTGCTAGTGCCCTGGTCGGCGGGGAGCTGTTTTTT. Protein: CASALVGGELFF.

This clonotype was observed many times. This chain connects TRBV11-2 to TRBJ2-7; D may be TRBD1 (5 bases). Germline V gene lookup returns CDR1 SGHAT and CDR2 FQNNGV. The CDR3 runs to 14 residues. V was cut by 1 base and J by 6 bases, with 13 bases left in between. CDR3 amino acids: CASSLARRAREQYF. The CDR3 nucleotides are TGTGCCAGCAGCTTAGCCCGCAGGGCCCGCGAGCAGTACTTC.

Written as DNA, the CDR3 is TGTGCCAGCAGCTCCGGCGGGGGATGGAATACGCAGTATTTT. Protein product: CASSSGGGWNTQYF. The V call is TRBV7-8, the J call TRBJ2-3; 7 positions match TRBD2. The CDR3 covers 14 residues. V lost 4 bases and J lost 7; bases outside the gene matches: 8. Looked up from germline, CDR1 is SGHVS and CDR2 is FQNEAQ. The full variable domain, rest sourced from reference TRBV7-8 and TRBJ2-3, is GAGVSQSPRYKVAKRGQDVALRCDPISGHVSLFWYQQALGQGPEFLTYFQNEAQLDKSGLPSDRFFAERPEGSVSTLKIQRTQQEDSAVYLCASSSGGGWNTQYFGPGTRLTVL.

This chain connects TRBV9 to TRBJ1-1; D not certain. CDR1 is SGDLS, CDR2 YYNGEE, per germline. CDR3 length equals 13 residues. V was shortened by 5 bases and J by 0 bases, with 8 bases between the two germline ends. DNA of the CDR3: TGTGCCAGCAGTATCCACCTGAACACTGAAGCTTTCTTT. Its translation is CASSIHLNTEAFF. The full variable domain, with the rest looked up from reference TRBV9 and TRBJ1-1, is DSGVTQTPKHLITATGQRVTLRCSPRSGDLSVYWYQQSLDQGLQFLIQYYNGEERAKGNILERFSAQQFPDLHSELNLSSLELGDSALYFCASSIHLNTEAFFGQGTRLTVV.

The table lists this clonotype with many counts. The rearrangement uses TRBV3-1 and TRBJ1-5; D unresolved. The V gene's germline CDR1 is LGHDT and CDR2 YNNKEL (reference sequence). The CDR3 consists of 15 residues. V was shortened by 4 bases and J by 6 bases, with 16 bases between the two germline ends. The CDR3 bases are TGTGCCAGCAGCCGGACCCTACTTTCGAGTCAGCCCCAGCATTTT. It is translated as CASSRTLLSSQPQHF.

This clonotype showed up just a few times. The CDR3 sequence is CASSRDRNEQFF. Here the CDR3 DNA reads TGTGCCAGCAGTCGAGATCGCAATGAGCAGTTCTTC. The chain combines TRBV7-6 with TRBJ2-1; D not certain. CDR3 length equals 12 residues. The V end was cut by 6 bases, the J end by 6 bases, with 9 bases between. Germline CDR1 and CDR2: SGHVS and FNYEAQ. The full variable domain, completed using reference TRBV7-6 and TRBJ2-1, is GAGVSQSPRYKVTKRGQDVALRCDPISGHVSLYWYRQALGQGPEFLTYFNYEAQQDKSGLPNDRFSAERPEGSISTLTIQRTEQRDSAMYRCASSRDRNEQFFGPGTRLTVL.

The chain couples TRBV7-2 to TRBJ2-6; unclear D gene. Germline V gene lookup returns CDR1 SGHTA and CDR2 FQGNSA. This CDR3 has 15 residues. Trimming shortened V by 6 bases and J by 0 bases, and 9 bases separated the two germline ends. In nucleotides, the CDR3 is TGTGCCAGCAGTTCAGCCGTCTCTGGGGCCAACGTCCTGACTTTC. Its translation is CASSSAVSGANVLTF.

This chain uses TRBV6-2 or TRBV6-3 with TRBJ2-7; 9 bases match TRBD2. V dropped 0 bases and J dropped 4; count of bases not matched to a gene: 4. Looked up from germline, CDR1 is MNHEY and CDR2 is SVGEGT. The CDR3 consists of 15 residues. CDR3 nucleotide sequence: TGTGCCAGCAGTTACTCGAGTAGCGGGAGTTACGAGCAGTACTTC. Its translation is CASSYSSSGSYEQYF.

Ten or more counts support this clonotype. The chain joins TRBV4-1 to TRBJ2-3; D is possibly TRBD2 (6 bases). CDR3 length equals 17 residues. Per the germline V gene, CDR1 is MGHRA and CDR2 is YSYEKL. Trimming took off 2 bases at V and 6 bases at J, with 21 bases between the two ends. CDR3 bases: TGCGCCAGCAGCCAACCCCTGCTAGCGAAAAGAGGGGATACGCAGTATTTT. It yields the protein CASSQPLLAKRGDTQYF.